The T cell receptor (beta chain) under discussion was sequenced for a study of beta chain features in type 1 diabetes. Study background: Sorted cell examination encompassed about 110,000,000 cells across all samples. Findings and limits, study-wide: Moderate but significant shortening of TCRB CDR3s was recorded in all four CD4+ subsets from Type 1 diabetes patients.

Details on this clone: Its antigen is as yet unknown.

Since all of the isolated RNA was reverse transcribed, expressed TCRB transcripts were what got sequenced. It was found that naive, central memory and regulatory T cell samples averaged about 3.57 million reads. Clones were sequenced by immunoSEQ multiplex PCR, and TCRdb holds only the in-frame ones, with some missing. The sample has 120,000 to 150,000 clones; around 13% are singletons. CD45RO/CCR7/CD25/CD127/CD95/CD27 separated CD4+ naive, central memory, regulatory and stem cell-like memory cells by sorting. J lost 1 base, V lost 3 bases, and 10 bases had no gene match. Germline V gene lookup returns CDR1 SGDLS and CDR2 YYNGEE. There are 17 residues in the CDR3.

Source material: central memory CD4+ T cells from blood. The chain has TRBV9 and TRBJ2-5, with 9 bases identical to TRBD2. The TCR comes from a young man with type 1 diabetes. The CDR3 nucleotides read TGTGCCAGCAGCGCCCCGGGACTAGCTCCCTCCCAAGAGACCCAGTACTTC. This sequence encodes CASSAPGLAPSQETQYF.